The rows below give T cell receptor beta chains drawn from one sample of a study of Ad26.COV2.S vaccination and SARS-CoV-2 variants. The repertoire was sequenced with immunoSEQ multiplex PCR; TCRdb's copy has only in-frame clones and lacks some. Of approximately 400,000 clones in the sample, 83% were seen once. The sequencing here drew on peripheral blood, taken in a trial of Ad26.COV2.S vaccine versus placebo. These receptors originate from a person between 18 and 65 years old who received the Ad26.COV2.S COVID-19 vaccine or a placebo. Each CDR3 is given with its conserved first and last residue. The D gene is left open where the match is weak. Clone size is stated in some rows and not others, as once, few, many or a class when expanded.

j_gene,d_gene,abundance,v_gene,CDR3aa,CDR3nt
TRBJ1-2,TRBD1,.,TRBV7-9,CASSLVGDSYGYTF,TGTGCCAGCAGCTTAGTTGGGGACAGCTATGGCTACACCTTC
TRBJ2-3,.,.,TRBV3-1/TRBV3-2,CASSGRDTQYF,TGTGCCAGCAGCGGACGAGATACGCAGTATTTT
TRBJ1-1,.,.,TRBV18,CASSPLENTEAFF,TGTGCCAGCTCACCACTAGAGAACACTGAAGCTTTCTTT
TRBJ1-2,.,.,TRBV7-9,CASSSSGHYGYTF,TGTGCCAGCAGCTCCTCCGGGCACTATGGCTACACCTTC
TRBJ1-3,TRBD1,.,TRBV13,CASSLGRSGQGNTIYF,TGTGCCAGCAGCTTAGGACGGTCGGGACAGGGAAACACCATATATTTT
TRBJ2-2,TRBD1,.,TRBV6-2/TRBV6-3,CASSIYRGNTGELFF,TGTGCCAGCAGTATTTACAGGGGGAACACCGGGGAGCTGTTTTTT
TRBJ1-3,TRBD1,.,TRBV19,CASHATGGGNTIYF,TGTGCCAGCCATGCGACAGGGGGCGGAAACACCATATATTTT
TRBJ1-2,TRBD1,.,TRBV12-5,CASGFGQGYGYTF,TGTGCTAGTGGTTTTGGACAGGGCTATGGCTACACCTTC
TRBJ1-4,.,.,TRBV27,CASSLLRTEKLFF,TGTGCCAGCAGTTTGCTCAGAACTGAAAAACTGTTTTTT
TRBJ2-3,.,.,TRBV4-3,CASSQGVANPDTQYF,TGCGCCAGCAGCCAAGGTGTAGCGAACCCAGATACGCAGTATTTT
TRBJ1-5,.,.,TRBV2,CASSDAPRANQPQHF,TGTGCCAGCAGTGATGCCCCGAGGGCCAATCAGCCCCAGCATTTT
TRBJ2-1,TRBD2,.,TRBV12-5,CASGVAGAGNEQFF,TGTGCTAGTGGTGTAGCGGGGGCCGGGAATGAGCAGTTCTTC
TRBJ2-1,.,.,TRBV5-1,CASSGGTPNSYNEQFF,TGCGCCAGCAGCGGTGGGACGCCGAACTCCTACAATGAGCAGTTCTTC
TRBJ1-4,TRBD1,.,TRBV6-5,CASLSRDREKLFF,TGTGCCTCCTTAAGCCGGGACAGGGAAAAACTGTTTTTT
TRBJ2-1,TRBD2,few,TRBV30,CAWSRGLAGVGEQFF,TGTGCCTGGAGTCGGGGACTAGCGGGAGTCGGTGAGCAGTTCTTC
TRBJ2-1,.,.,TRBV5-1,CASSLGNYNEQFF,TGCGCCAGCAGCTTGGGGAACTACAATGAGCAGTTCTTC
TRBJ2-1,TRBD1,.,TRBV18,CASSPPGLTGGDEQFF,TGTGCCAGCTCACCACCGGGGTTAACAGGGGGTGATGAGCAGTTCTTC
TRBJ2-2,.,.,TRBV2,CAGGLYTGELFF,TGTGCCGGGGGGTTATACACCGGGGAGCTGTTTTTT
TRBJ1-2,TRBD1,.,TRBV29-1,CSAKDRGSVFGYTF,TGCAGCGCAAAGGACAGGGGGTCGGTATTTGGCTACACCTTC
TRBJ2-1,.,.,TRBV5-1,CASSLVLSSYNEQFF,TGCGCCAGCAGCTTGGTGCTTAGCTCCTACAATGAGCAGTTCTTC
TRBJ1-2,.,.,TRBV7-9,CASSPKGGVSYGYTF,TGTGCCAGCAGCCCAAAAGGGGGAGTGAGCTATGGCTACACCTTC
TRBJ1-2,.,few,TRBV5-1,CASSPGHPRNGYTF,TGCGCCAGCAGCCCGGGACACCCCAGGAATGGCTACACCTTC
TRBJ2-2,.,.,TRBV7-2,CASKGGGTGELFF,TGTGCCAGCAAAGGGGGGGGAACCGGGGAGCTGTTTTTT
TRBJ1-1,.,.,TRBV6-6,CASSTGNTEAFF,TGTGCCAGCAGTACCGGGAACACTGAAGCTTTCTTT
TRBJ2-1,TRBD2,.,TRBV2,CASSEGLAGTEQFF,TGTGCCAGCAGTGAGGGACTAGCGGGCACGGAGCAGTTCTTC
TRBJ1-2,.,.,TRBV5-1,CASSLSSLGDRGYTF,TGCGCCAGCAGCTTAAGTTCGTTGGGTGATCGTGGCTACACCTTC
TRBJ2-7,.,once,TRBV24-1,CATSEPNSSWLYF,TGTGCCACCAGTGAACCCAACAGTTCATGGTTGTACTTC
TRBJ1-1,TRBD1,.,TRBV5-5,CASSLQGAHTEAFF,TGTGCCAGCAGCTTACAGGGGGCACACACTGAAGCTTTCTTT
TRBJ2-1,TRBD2,.,TRBV5-1,CASSRTSGVYNEQFF,TGCGCCAGCAGCCGGACTAGCGGAGTCTACAATGAGCAGTTCTTC
TRBJ2-7,TRBD2,.,TRBV7-9,CASSFSGLAALYEQYF,TGTGCCAGCAGCTTCTCGGGACTAGCGGCCCTCTACGAGCAGTACTTC
TRBJ1-1,TRBD1,.,TRBV28,CASTPRGGQGAFF,TGTGCCAGCACCCCTAGGGGGGGACAGGGGGCTTTCTTT